This TCR beta chain derives from a study of blood T cell repertoires in COVID-19. Across the whole study: Italy, Spain and the United States were the sources of the convalescent and acute COVID-19 samples. Sample material is recorded as cDNA or gDNA derived from T cells, B-cell-depleted T cells, or PBMCs.

From germline, CDR1 is MNHEY and CDR2 SVGAGI. The CDR3 runs 14 residues. V was cut by 5 bases and J by 9 bases, with 14 bases left in between. In the source study's methods: Reference gene primer amplification gave nucleated cell count estimates. The method was immunoSEQ multiplex PCR; TCRdb's version includes in-frame clones alone and lacks a portion of them. That table gives V, J and clone size, and the DNA gave D and trimming. This table has 150,000 to 200,000 clones, 75% to 85% appearing once. This TCR derives from a woman in her thirties or forties with COVID-19, enrolled during active disease. The chain recombines TRBV6-5 with TRBJ1-6; TRBD1 might be the D (5 bases). Sequencing used peripheral blood. Here the CDR3 DNA reads TGTGCCAGCAGTCGGGCCGGGGGAGGTTCACCCCTCCACTTT. This codes for CASSRAGGGSPLHF.